This entry is about one T cell receptor (beta chain). Its antigen is still unknown. Germline V CDR1 and CDR2: MNHEY, SVGEGT. Trimming took off 2 bases at V and 2 bases at J, with 6 bases between the two ends. The CDR3 extends over 13 amino acids. This sample is drawn from a study of T cell repertoires in cytomegalovirus infection. In the study overall: Public TCR beta signatures indicated both CMV infection and matching HLA type.

Findings and limits, study-wide: What dominated the ex vivo response were HLA-C-restricted CMV-specific TCR beta clonotypes.

TCRdb analysed the reads with MiXCR anew, one entry per CDR3 protein. The table records hundreds of thousands of distinct CDR3 sequences, roughly 15% of them present only once. J is TRBJ1-1 and V is TRBV6-2 or TRBV6-3; D not resolved. This receptor was taken from a human donor in good health (CMV status not recorded). Some clones in this sample may be carry-over from other donors' samples. The sample comprised PBMCs. This CDR3 is CASSYNGNTEAFF. The CDR3 DNA sequence: TGTGCCAGCAGTTACAACGGAAACACTGAAGCTTTCTTT.